What follows is one T cell receptor (beta chain) and its context. Its matching antigen is unknown. Primers: 60 Vbeta forward and 13 Jbeta reverse. Sequencing used immunoSEQ multiplex PCR; TCRdb keeps in-frame clones, though not all of them. The top ten hold around 1.3% of the sample, which has 160,000 or so clones, around four fifths seen once. These data come from a study of cytomegalovirus exposure and HLA in healthy donors. Overall study findings and caveats: Cytomegalovirus-associated TCR beta chains were listed, numbering over 150.

CDR3 length equals 13 residues. The germline gives CDR1 SEHNR, CDR2 FQNEAQ (reference sequence). V dropped 3 bases and J dropped 8; count of bases not matched to a gene: 7. Sequencing was carried out using PBMCs. The TCR was taken from a woman aged 45 to 65 in good health and CMV-seronegative. The rearrangement links TRBV7-9 to TRBJ2-7; 7 nucleotides line up with TRBD1. Written as DNA, the CDR3 is TGTGCCAGCAGCTTCGGGACAGCTTCCCAGCAGTACTTC. It is translated as CASSFGTASQQYF.